A single sample gave rise to the 15 T cell receptor beta chains below, sequenced in a study of identical twins. TCRdb used MiXCR to reprocess the 5' RACE reads, holding one entry per CDR3 protein. Counted here are under 400,000 distinct CDR3 sequences, roughly 9% occurring once; the ten biggest clones make up roughly 8.9%. The sequenced sample consisted of naive T cells sorted from blood. The receptors here all came from a woman in her forties or fifties in good health.

The V and J genes are TRBV29-1 and TRBJ1-3; D remains unclear. The germline CDR1 and CDR2 sequences are SQVTM and ANQGSEA. V lost 1 base and J 2 bases, leaving 6 bases between the germline ends. This CDR3 contains 13 residues. The CDR3 sequence is CSVEVKTGNTIYF. CDR3 DNA: TGCAGCGTTGAAGTGAAAACTGGAAACACCATATATTTT.

This clonotype showed up many times. J is TRBJ2-1 and V is TRBV5-1; 9 bases align to TRBD2. J gave up 5 bases and V 2 bases, and 5 bases lay outside the gene matches. Germline V gene sequence: CDR1 SGHRS, CDR2 YFSETQ. The CDR3 extends over 15 amino acids. As DNA, the CDR3 is TGCGCCAGCAGCTTTCAGCGGGAGGTGCACAATGAGCAGTTCTTC. It encodes CASSFQREVHNEQFF.

The chain carries TRBV12-3 or TRBV12-4 and TRBJ2-2; 14 bases are shared with TRBD2. V lost 7 bases, J lost 7 bases, and 14 bases stayed unmatched. CDR3 length equals 18 residues. CDR3 bases: TGTGCCAGCACCCTGACTAGCGGGAGGGCGAAAGGGTTCGGGGAGCTGTTTTTT. Its protein is CASTLTSGRAKGFGELFF.

There are many counts of this clonotype. The chain recombines TRBV11-3 with TRBJ2-5; 8 nucleotides agree with TRBD1. The V gene's germline CDR1 is SGHNT and CDR2 YENEEA. The length of the CDR3 is 14 residues. The V segment lost 5 bases and the J segment 4 bases; nucleotides outside the gene matches: 6. This CDR3 reads CASSDRGGGETQYF. As DNA, the CDR3 is TGTGCCAGCAGCGACAGGGGTGGAGGAGAGACCCAGTACTTC.

This clonotype was seen repeatedly, ten times or more. V is TRBV5-1 and J is TRBJ2-5; 7 bases line up with TRBD1. The CDR3 runs to 13 residues. After removal of 4 bases from V and 5 bases from J, the junction contained 5 bases not matched to a gene. Germline CDR1 reads SGHRS; CDR2 reads YFSETQ. CDR3 in DNA: TGCGCCAGCAGCGTGCAGGGGGTCGAGACCCAGTACTTC. This encodes CASSVQGVETQYF.

The chain carries TRBV4-1 and TRBJ2-5, with D perhaps matching TRBD1 (6 bases). The CDR3 is 14 residues long. CDR1 MGHRA and CDR2 YSYEKL come from the germline V gene. Deletions cut 4 bases from V and 2 bases from J, with 11 bases between. DNA of the CDR3: TGCGCCAGCAGCCTGCGGACAGCTCAAGAGACCCAGTACTTC. This encodes CASSLRTAQETQYF.

This clonotype was seen more than once but under ten times. The chain carries TRBV3-1 and TRBJ2-6, with D unresolved. Trimming cost V 4 bases and J 2 bases, with 12 bases left between them. CDR1 is LGHDT and CDR2 is YNNKEL in the germline V gene (reference sequence). The CDR3 covers 16 residues. This CDR3 is CASSRQATPGANVLTF. The CDR3 bases are TGTGCCAGCAGCCGCCAAGCGACACCTGGGGCCAACGTCCTGACTTTC.

The chain joins TRBV2 to TRBJ1-5, with TRBD1 matching over 8 bases. Germline trimming cut 3 bases from V and 1 base from J; bases unmatched to any gene: 2. This CDR3 is built from 15 residues. Looked up from germline, CDR1 is SNHLY and CDR2 is FYNNEI. The CDR3 DNA sequence: TGTGCCAGCAGTGAGGACAGGGCAAGCAATCAGCCCCAGCATTTT. Translating it yields CASSEDRASNQPQHF.

This clonotype has ten or more counts. The rearrangement uses TRBV29-1 and TRBJ2-3, with D possibly matching TRBD2 (5 bases). The CDR3 sequence is 13 residues long. Germline V CDR1 and CDR2: SQVTM, ANQGSEA. Between the trimmed V and J ends, which lost 7 bases and 0 bases, there was a span of 11 bases. CDR3 residues: CSDDGGSTDTQYF. The CDR3 bases are TGCAGCGATGACGGAGGCAGCACAGATACGCAGTATTTT.

V is TRBV14 and J is TRBJ2-1; D might be TRBD1 or TRBD2, each matching 5 bases. V shed 0 bases and J shed 5 bases, with 14 bases lying between them. The length of the CDR3 is 16 residues. Per germline, CDR1 SGHDN and CDR2 FVKESK. This chain's CDR3 is CASSQDARGVNNEQFF. In DNA form, the CDR3 reads TGTGCCAGCAGCCAAGATGCCAGAGGGGTAAACAATGAGCAGTTCTTC. Full variable domain (missing parts from reference TRBV14 and TRBJ2-1): EAGVTQFPSHSVIEKGQTVTLRCDPISGHDNLYWYRRVMGKEIKFLLHFVKESKQDESGMPNNRFLAERTGGTYSTLKVQPAELEDSGVYFCASSQDARGVNNEQFFGPGTRLTVL.

This clonotype occurred many times. The V call is TRBV4-2, the J call TRBJ2-2; 7 bases match TRBD2. The V gene's germline CDR1 is LGHNA and CDR2 YNFKEQ. Losses at the gene ends were 0 bases for V and 2 bases for J; bases not matched to a gene: 6. This CDR3 is built from 17 residues. Here the CDR3 reads CASSQEAQRGNTGELFF. The CDR3 nucleotides are TGTGCCAGCAGCCAAGAAGCCCAGCGGGGCAACACCGGGGAGCTGTTTTTT.

This clonotype was seen ten or more times. The chain couples TRBV27 to TRBJ2-5; D gene unclear. CDR3 length equals 14 residues. The V end was cut by 4 bases, the J end by 5 bases, with 14 bases between. From germline, CDR1 is MNHEY and CDR2 SMNVEV (reference sequence). Here the CDR3 DNA reads TGTGCCAGCAGTTCCATCTCCACGGGCGAGACCCAGTACTTC. It encodes CASSSISTGETQYF.

The chain employs TRBV4-1 and TRBJ2-3, with 11 bases aligning to TRBD2. Trimming took 4 bases from V and 2 from J; bases not matched to a gene: 5. The CDR3 covers 16 residues. Germline V gene lookup returns CDR1 MGHRA and CDR2 YSYEKL. The CDR3 is CASSLLAGDNTDTQYF. In DNA, the CDR3 is TGCGCCAGCAGCCTACTAGCGGGAGACAACACAGATACGCAGTATTTT.

This clonotype was detected a few times. The chain employs TRBV6-2 or TRBV6-3 and TRBJ1-1; D remains unclear. Looked up from germline, CDR1 is MNHEY and CDR2 is SVGEGT. This CDR3 region has 15 residues. The ends were cut back, 8 bases at V and 0 bases at J, with 16 bases in the middle. The CDR3 is CASHPLRFMNTEAFF. The CDR3 region has the DNA TGTGCCAGCCATCCCCTAAGATTCATGAACACTGAAGCTTTCTTT.

This clonotype was found many times. The chain carries TRBV12-3 or TRBV12-4 and TRBJ1-5; no clear D gene. The CDR3 covers 14 residues. V was shortened by 4 bases and J by 3 bases, with 10 bases between the two germline ends. The CDR3, as DNA: TGTGCCAGCAGTTCGACCGGAGACAATCAGCCCCAGCATTTT. Translation: CASSSTGDNQPQHF.